The source of this T cell receptor beta chain is a study of low-dose radiotherapy and immunotherapy resistance in tumors. Specified time point: after trial treatment. Sample treatment: LDRT plus nivolumab, ipilimumab, low-dose cyclophosphamide and aspirin (RACIN trial). On this clonotype itself: A much larger clone differs by one base, so this may be a read error.

Primers targeting TRAV and TRBV primed first-strand cDNA, covering alpha and beta chains. Using a constant-region primer together with a V-primer adapter, TCRs were subjected to about 20 PCR cycles of amplification. One entry per CDR3 protein, called by TCRdb with MiXCR from the reads. Altogether around 80,000 distinct CDR3 sequences are present, roughly 17% being singletons, with the ten largest covering less than 1.5%. CDR1 SNHLY and CDR2 FYNNEI come from the germline V gene. V was cut by 5 bases and J by 10 bases, with 21 bases left in between. The CDR3 runs to 15 residues. J is TRBJ2-1 and V is TRBV2; the D gene could be TRBD1 or TRBD2 (5 bases each). The receptor was isolated from a male donor with prostate cancer. The input for sequencing was PBMCs, taken after low-dose radiotherapy plus immunotherapy. The CDR3 reads CASSHWDLTSYEQFF. The CDR3 nucleotides read TGTGCCAGCAGTCATTGGGACCTCACCTCCTACGAGCAGTTCTTC.